These 2 T cell receptor beta chains originate from one sample sequenced in a study of blood T cell repertoires in COVID-19. Profiling relied on immunoSEQ multiplex PCR, and the TCRdb table lists in-frame clones only, not all of them. The sample shows over 70,000 clones, 80% of them seen only once. The sequenced sample was peripheral blood. The receptors shown here come from a man in his 70s who had recovered from COVID-19.

The sample holds a few counts of this clone. This sequence joins TRBV6-5 and TRBJ1-2; 7 nucleotides line up with TRBD1. The CDR3 length is 15 residues. Germline CDR1 is MNHEY and CDR2 is SVGAGI. V dropped 5 bases and J dropped 1; count of bases not matched to a gene: 7. The CDR3 reads CASSTAGQNNYGYTF. In DNA form, the CDR3 reads TGTGCCAGCAGTACTGCGGGACAGAATAACTATGGCTACACCTTC.

The rearrangement uses TRBV9 and TRBJ2-7; TRBD1 matches 8 bases. This CDR3 has 15 amino acids. Germline lookup yields CDR1 SGDLS and CDR2 YYNGEE. J was trimmed by 1 base and V by 2 bases; bases with no gene match: 5. In DNA, the CDR3 is TGTGCCAGCAGCGTGGGGACAGGCACATCCTACGAGCAGTACTTC. This encodes CASSVGTGTSYEQYF.